This T cell receptor beta chain came from a study of T cells in Graves' hyperthyroidism and ophthalmopathy. Study-wide background: Before treatment of any kind, peripheral blood was taken at initial diagnosis. Overall study results and limits: Among clonotypes expanded in thyroid above 0.001, most were also found in blood. Ophthalmopathy and stable hyperthyroidism were told apart by a 13 V-J model.

This CDR3 contains 14 residues. V lost 3 bases to trimming and J lost 1 base, with 7 bases between them. The germline V gene encodes CDR1 SGHDT and CDR2 YYEEEE. RNA transcripts provided the source from which TCR beta CDR3 regions were amplified. The HTBI set primed first-round TCR CDR3 RT-PCR. TCRdb independently ran MiXCR on the multiplex PCR reads; one entry per CDR3 protein. Among 750,000 to 900,000 distinct CDR3 sequences listed, 38% were seen once. Diagnostic decisions used clinical symptoms, serum thyroxine and TRAb, thyroid ultrasound and orbital computed tomography. As to this clonotype: Its antigen is currently unknown.

V and J are TRBV5-6 and TRBJ2-2; tentative D call: TRBD2 (6 bases). Source material: blood. The source of this sequence is a man aged 18 to 29 with Graves' hyperthyroidism. CDR3 nucleotide sequence: TGTGCCAGCAGCTCGCGGGGGAACACCGGGGAGCTGTTTTTT. This sequence encodes CASSSRGNTGELFF.